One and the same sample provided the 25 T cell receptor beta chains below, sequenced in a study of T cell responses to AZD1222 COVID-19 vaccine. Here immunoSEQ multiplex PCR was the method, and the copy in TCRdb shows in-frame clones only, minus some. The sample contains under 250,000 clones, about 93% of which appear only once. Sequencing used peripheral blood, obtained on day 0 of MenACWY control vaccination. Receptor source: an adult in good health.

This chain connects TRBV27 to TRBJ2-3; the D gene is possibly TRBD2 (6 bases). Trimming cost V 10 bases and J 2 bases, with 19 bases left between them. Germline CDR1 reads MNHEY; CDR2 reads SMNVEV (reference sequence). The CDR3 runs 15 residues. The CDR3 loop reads CATADAGTVTDTQYF. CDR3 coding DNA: TGTGCCACAGCCGACGCGGGGACGGTCACAGATACGCAGTATTTT.

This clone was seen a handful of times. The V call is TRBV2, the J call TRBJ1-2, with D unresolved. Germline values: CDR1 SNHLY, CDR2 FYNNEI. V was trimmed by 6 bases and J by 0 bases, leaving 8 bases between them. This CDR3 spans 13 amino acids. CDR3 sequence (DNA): TGTGCCAGCAGCCCGGCTCCTAACTATGGCTACACCTTC. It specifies CASSPAPNYGYTF. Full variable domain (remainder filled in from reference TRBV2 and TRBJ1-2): EPEVTQTPSHQVTQMGQEVILRCVPISNHLYFYWYRQILGQKVEFLVSFYNNEISEKSEIFDDQFSVERPDGSNFTLKIRSTKLEDSAMYFCASSPAPNYGYTFGSGTRLTVV.

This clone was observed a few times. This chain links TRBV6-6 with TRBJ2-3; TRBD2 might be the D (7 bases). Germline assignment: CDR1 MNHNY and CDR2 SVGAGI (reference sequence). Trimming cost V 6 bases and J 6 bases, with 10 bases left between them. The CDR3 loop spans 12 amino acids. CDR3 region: CASSRGADTQYF. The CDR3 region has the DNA TGTGCCAGCAGCCGGGGGGCGGATACGCAGTATTTT.

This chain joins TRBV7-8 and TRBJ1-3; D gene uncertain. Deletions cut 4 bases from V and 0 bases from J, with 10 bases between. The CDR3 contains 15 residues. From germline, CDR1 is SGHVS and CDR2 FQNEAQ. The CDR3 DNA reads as TGTGCCAGCAGCTCTGACGGCGGCTCTGGAAACACCATATATTTT. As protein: CASSSDGGSGNTIYF.

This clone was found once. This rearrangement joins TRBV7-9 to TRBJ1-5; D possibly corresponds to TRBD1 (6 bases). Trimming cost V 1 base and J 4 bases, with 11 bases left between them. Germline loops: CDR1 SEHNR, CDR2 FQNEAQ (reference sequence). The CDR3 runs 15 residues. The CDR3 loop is CASSLEGVRNQPQHF. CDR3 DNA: TGTGCCAGCAGCTTAGAGGGGGTTAGAAATCAGCCCCAGCATTTT. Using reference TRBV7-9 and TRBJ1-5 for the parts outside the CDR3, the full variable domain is DTGVSQNPRHKITKRGQNVTFRCDPISEHNRLYWYRQTLGQGPEFLTYFQNEAQLEKSRLLSDRFSAERPKGSFSTLEIQRTEQGDSAMYLCASSLEGVRNQPQHFGDGTRLSIL.

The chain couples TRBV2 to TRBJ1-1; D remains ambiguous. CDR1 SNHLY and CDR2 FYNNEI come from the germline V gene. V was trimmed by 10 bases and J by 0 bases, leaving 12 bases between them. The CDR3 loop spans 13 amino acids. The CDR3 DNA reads TGTGCCACCACCTTGACACTGAACACTGAAGCTTTCTTT. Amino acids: CATTLTLNTEAFF.

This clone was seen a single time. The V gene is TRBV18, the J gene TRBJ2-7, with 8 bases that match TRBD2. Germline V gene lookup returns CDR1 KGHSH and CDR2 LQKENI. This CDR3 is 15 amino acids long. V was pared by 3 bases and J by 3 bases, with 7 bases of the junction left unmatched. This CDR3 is CASSPSGGVNYEQYF. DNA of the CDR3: TGTGCCAGCTCACCCTCGGGGGGGGTCAACTACGAGCAGTACTTC.

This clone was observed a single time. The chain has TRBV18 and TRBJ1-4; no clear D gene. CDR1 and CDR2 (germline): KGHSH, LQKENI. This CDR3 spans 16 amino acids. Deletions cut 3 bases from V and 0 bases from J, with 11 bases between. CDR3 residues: CASSPNSLTTNEKLFF. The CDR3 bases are TGTGCCAGCTCACCGAATTCCCTAACAACTAATGAAAAACTGTTTTTT.

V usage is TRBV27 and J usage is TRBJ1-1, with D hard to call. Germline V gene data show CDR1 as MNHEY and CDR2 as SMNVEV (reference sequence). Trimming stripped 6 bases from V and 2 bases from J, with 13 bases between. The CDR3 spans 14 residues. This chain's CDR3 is CASSLNIGNTEAFF. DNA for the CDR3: TGTGCCAGCAGCCTGAATATAGGAAACACTGAAGCTTTCTTT.

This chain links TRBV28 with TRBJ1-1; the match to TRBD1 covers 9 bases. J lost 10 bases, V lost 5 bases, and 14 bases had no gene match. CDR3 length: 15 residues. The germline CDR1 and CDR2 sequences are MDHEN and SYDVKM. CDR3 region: CASSPTNRGQGGAFF. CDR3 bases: TGTGCCAGCAGTCCAACAAACAGGGGGCAAGGCGGAGCTTTCTTT.

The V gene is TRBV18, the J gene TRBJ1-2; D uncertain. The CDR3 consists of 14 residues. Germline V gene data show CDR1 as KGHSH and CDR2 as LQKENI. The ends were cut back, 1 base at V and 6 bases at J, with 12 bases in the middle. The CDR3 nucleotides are TGTGCCAGCTCACCACTCCTGGGATCTGATGGCTACACCTTC. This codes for CASSPLLGSDGYTF.

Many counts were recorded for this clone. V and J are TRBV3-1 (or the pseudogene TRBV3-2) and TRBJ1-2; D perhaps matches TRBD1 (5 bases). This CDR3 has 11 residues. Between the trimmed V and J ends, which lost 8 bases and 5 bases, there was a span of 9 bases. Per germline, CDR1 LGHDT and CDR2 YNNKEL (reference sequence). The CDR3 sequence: CASGTDYGYTF. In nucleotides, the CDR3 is TGTGCCAGCGGGACCGATTATGGCTACACCTTC.

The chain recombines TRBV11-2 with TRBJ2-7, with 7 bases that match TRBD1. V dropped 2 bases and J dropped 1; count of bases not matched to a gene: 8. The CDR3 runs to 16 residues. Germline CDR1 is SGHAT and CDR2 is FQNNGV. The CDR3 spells CASSLRYGQVSYEQYF. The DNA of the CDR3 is TGTGCCAGCAGCTTACGTTACGGACAGGTTTCCTACGAGCAGTACTTC.

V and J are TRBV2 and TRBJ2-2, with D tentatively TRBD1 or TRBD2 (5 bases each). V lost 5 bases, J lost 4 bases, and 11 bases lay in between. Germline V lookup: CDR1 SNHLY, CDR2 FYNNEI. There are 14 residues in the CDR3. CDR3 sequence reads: CASSLGPTTGELFF. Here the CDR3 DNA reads TGTGCCAGCAGTTTGGGACCTACCACCGGGGAGCTGTTTTTT.

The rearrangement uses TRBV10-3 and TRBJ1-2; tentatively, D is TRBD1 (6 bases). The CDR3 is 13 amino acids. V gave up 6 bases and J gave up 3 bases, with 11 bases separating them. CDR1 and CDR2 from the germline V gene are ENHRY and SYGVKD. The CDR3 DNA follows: TGTGCCATCAGCGCGGGGGCCGACTATGGCTACACCTTC. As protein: CAISAGADYGYTF.

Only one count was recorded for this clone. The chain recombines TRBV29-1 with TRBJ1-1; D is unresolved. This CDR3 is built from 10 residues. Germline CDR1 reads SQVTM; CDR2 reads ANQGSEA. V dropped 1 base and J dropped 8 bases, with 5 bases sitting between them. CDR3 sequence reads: CSVEGVEAFF. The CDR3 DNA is TGCAGCGTTGAAGGGGTCGAAGCTTTCTTT.

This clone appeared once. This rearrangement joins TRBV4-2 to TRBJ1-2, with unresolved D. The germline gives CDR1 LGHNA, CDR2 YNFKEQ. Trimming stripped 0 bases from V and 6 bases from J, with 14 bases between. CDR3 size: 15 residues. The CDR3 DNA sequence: TGTGCCAGCAGCCAAGAAAGTGGGGTATCCGATGGCTACACCTTC. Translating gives CASSQESGVSDGYTF.

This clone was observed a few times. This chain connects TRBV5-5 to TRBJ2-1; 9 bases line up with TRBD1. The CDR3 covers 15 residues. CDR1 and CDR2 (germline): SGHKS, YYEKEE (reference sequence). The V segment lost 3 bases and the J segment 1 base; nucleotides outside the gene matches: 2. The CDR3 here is CASSSGTGSYNEQFF. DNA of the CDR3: TGTGCCAGCAGCTCCGGGACAGGGTCCTACAATGAGCAGTTCTTC.

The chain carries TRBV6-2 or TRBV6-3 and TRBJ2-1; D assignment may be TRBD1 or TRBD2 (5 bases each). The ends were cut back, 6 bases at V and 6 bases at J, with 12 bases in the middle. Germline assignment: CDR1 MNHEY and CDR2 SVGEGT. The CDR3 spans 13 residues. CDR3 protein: CASSWGSINEQFF. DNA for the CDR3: TGTGCCAGCAGCTGGGGGTCCATCAATGAGCAGTTCTTC.

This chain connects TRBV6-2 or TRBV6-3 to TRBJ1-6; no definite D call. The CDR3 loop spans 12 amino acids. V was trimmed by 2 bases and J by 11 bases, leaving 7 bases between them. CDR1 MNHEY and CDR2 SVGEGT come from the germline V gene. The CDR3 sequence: CASSYPGAPLHF. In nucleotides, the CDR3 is TGTGCCAGCAGTTACCCCGGGGCACCCCTCCACTTT.

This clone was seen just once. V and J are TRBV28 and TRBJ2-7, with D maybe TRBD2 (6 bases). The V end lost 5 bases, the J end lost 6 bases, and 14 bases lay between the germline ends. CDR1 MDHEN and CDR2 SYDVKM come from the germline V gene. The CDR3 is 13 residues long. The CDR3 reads CASSPLLGGEQYF. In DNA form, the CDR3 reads TGTGCCAGCAGTCCACTACTGGGGGGCGAGCAGTACTTC.

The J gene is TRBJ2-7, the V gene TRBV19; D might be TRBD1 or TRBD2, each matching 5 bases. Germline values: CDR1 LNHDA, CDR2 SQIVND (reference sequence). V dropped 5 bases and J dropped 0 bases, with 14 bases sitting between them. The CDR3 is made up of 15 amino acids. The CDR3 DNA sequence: TGTGCCAGTAGTTCGGGACGCCTGAGCTCCTACGAGCAGTACTTC. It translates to CASSSGRLSSYEQYF.

The CDR3 spells CASSELGALETQYF. In DNA form, the CDR3 reads TGTGCCAGCAGTGAACTGGGCGCACTAGAGACCCAGTACTTC. This chain uses TRBV6-1 with TRBJ2-5; D unresolved. The CDR3 has 14 amino acids. Germline CDR1 and CDR2: MNHNS and SASEGT. With 2 bases removed from V and 4 bases from J, the gap between germline ends came to 11 bases.

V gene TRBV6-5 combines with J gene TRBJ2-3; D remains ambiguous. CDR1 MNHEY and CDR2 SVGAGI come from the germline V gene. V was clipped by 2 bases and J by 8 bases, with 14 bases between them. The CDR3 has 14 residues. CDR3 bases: TGTGCCAGCAGTTACGACTCCAGAGGCGGTACGCAGTATTTT. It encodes CASSYDSRGGTQYF.

The CDR3: CASSYSGTDGYTF. DNA of the CDR3: TGTGCCAGCAGTTACTCTGGGACAGATGGCTACACCTTC. The rearrangement links TRBV6-6 to TRBJ1-2, with 7 bases that match TRBD1. Trimming cost V 0 bases and J 6 bases; bases outside gene matches: 1. CDR3 length: 13 amino acids. CDR1 is MNHNY and CDR2 is SVGAGI in the germline V gene (reference sequence).